This TCR beta chain was observed in a study of technical replicates of blood from several donors. Sequencing used immunoSEQ multiplex PCR; TCRdb keeps in-frame clones, though not all of them. The table lists roughly 69,000 clones, around nine tenths of them singletons. The sequence derives from a human donor in good health. Some clones in this sample may be carry-over from other donors' samples. Sequencing was performed on PBMCs.

The CDR3 nucleotides read TGTGCCTGGAGCGCGGGACTAGCGGGCATTTACGAGCAGTACTTC. Protein sequence: CAWSAGLAGIYEQYF. The V call is TRBV30, the J call TRBJ2-7, with 12 bases matching TRBD2. CDR3 length equals 15 residues. Germline lookup yields CDR1 GTSNPN and CDR2 SVGIG (reference sequence). Trimming at V came to 3 bases and at J to 4 bases, leaving 7 bases not matched to a gene.